Below are 23 T cell receptor beta chains sequenced from a single sample in a study of blood T cell repertoires in COVID-19. The method was immunoSEQ multiplex PCR; TCRdb's version includes in-frame clones alone and lacks a portion of them. In the table there are about 190,000 clones, around 90% of which are singletons. Sample: peripheral blood. The source is a man between 40 and 49 years old with acute or convalescent COVID-19.

V is TRBV6-1 and J is TRBJ1-5; possibly TRBD1 for D (6 bases). With 2 bases removed from V and 6 bases from J, the gap between germline ends came to 11 bases. Germline values: CDR1 MNHNS, CDR2 SASEGT. The CDR3 extends over 14 amino acids. CDR3 bases: TGTGCCAGCAGTGAATTAAGCAGGGGTCAGCCCCAGCATTTT. It yields the protein CASSELSRGQPQHF.

The rearrangement joins TRBV12-3 or TRBV12-4 to TRBJ1-3, with D possibly being TRBD1 (5 bases). V dropped 3 bases and J dropped 8 bases, with 8 bases sitting between them. The CDR3 contains 12 residues. CDR3 in amino acids: CASSLLGDTIYF. The CDR3 nucleotides are TGTGCCAGCAGTTTGCTAGGGGACACCATATATTTT.

The rearrangement joins TRBV5-5 to TRBJ1-2; D is perhaps TRBD1 (5 bases). V was trimmed by 4 bases and J by 8 bases, leaving 12 bases between them. Germline values: CDR1 SGHKS, CDR2 YYEKEE (reference sequence). The CDR3 contains 12 residues. The DNA of the CDR3 is TGTGCCAGCAGCGAAGGGGTTTTCGGCTACACCTTC. Translating it yields CASSEGVFGYTF.

V and J are TRBV7-9 and TRBJ1-2; TRBD1 aligns across 8 bases. Unmatched junction bases numbered 10, after V lost 5 bases and J lost 8 bases. The V gene's germline CDR1 is SEHNR and CDR2 FQNEAQ (reference sequence). The CDR3 extends over 14 amino acids. CDR3 residues: CASSIGQGLGGYTF. The CDR3 bases are TGTGCCAGCAGCATTGGACAGGGCTTAGGAGGCTACACCTTC. Complete variable domain (other parts from reference TRBV7-9 and TRBJ1-2): DTGVSQNPRHKITKRGQNVTFRCDPISEHNRLYWYRQTLGQGPEFLTYFQNEAQLEKSRLLSDRFSAERPKGSFSTLEIQRTEQGDSAMYLCASSIGQGLGGYTFGSGTRLTVV.

CDR3 sequence reads: CASSENTEETQYF. For the CDR3, the DNA is TGTGCCAGCAGTGAAAACACAGAAGAGACCCAGTACTTC. The gene calls are TRBV2 and TRBJ2-5; no clear D gene. Trimming pared 2 bases from V and 3 bases from J, leaving 7 bases between. In germline, CDR1 is SNHLY, CDR2 FYNNEI. The CDR3 is made up of 13 amino acids.

This clone was observed a single time. The chain has TRBV9 and TRBJ2-7, with D possibly being TRBD2 (5 bases). V lost 3 bases and J lost 0, with 28 bases in between. The CDR3 is 20 residues long. In germline, CDR1 is SGDLS, CDR2 YYNGEE. The CDR3 coding sequence is TGTGCCAGCAGCGCCCTGACCCGAACCCCCGGAGGCGATTTCTCCTACGAGCAGTACTTC. Protein: CASSALTRTPGGDFSYEQYF.

The gene calls are TRBV5-4 and TRBJ2-5, with 14 bases identical to TRBD2. This CDR3 has 16 residues. Germline V lookup: CDR1 SGHNT, CDR2 YYREEE (reference sequence). The J segment lost 2 bases and the V segment lost 3 bases, leaving 3 bases of the junction unmatched. This CDR3 reads CASSSGTSGGQETQYF. As DNA, the CDR3 is TGTGCCAGCAGCTCGGGGACTAGCGGGGGACAAGAGACCCAGTACTTC.

The CDR3 protein is CASSLGGQVSTDTQYF. The CDR3 nucleotides are TGTGCCAGCAGCTTAGGGGGACAGGTTAGCACAGATACGCAGTATTTT. This rearrangement joins TRBV7-3 to TRBJ2-3; 8 nucleotides agree with TRBD1. V lost 2 bases and J lost 0; bases outside the gene matches: 4. The CDR3 spans 16 residues. Germline assignment: CDR1 SGHTA and CDR2 FQGTGA.

This clone was seen more than once but under ten times. This chain joins TRBV24-1 and TRBJ2-1; D ambiguous. Germline CDR1 is KGHDR and CDR2 is SFDVKD. With 4 bases removed from V and 2 bases from J, the gap between germline ends came to 5 bases. This CDR3 has 13 amino acids. For the CDR3, the DNA is TGTGCCACCAGTGACAGTCCCTACAATGAGCAGTTCTTC. It encodes CATSDSPYNEQFF.

The chain is built from TRBV12-3 or TRBV12-4 and TRBJ2-1; 9 bases agree with TRBD2. The CDR3 runs to 13 residues. Unmatched junction bases numbered 4, after V lost 5 bases and J lost 8 bases. CDR3 nucleotides: TGTGCCAGCAGTCCGGGGACTAGCTATGAGCAGTTCTTC. Protein product: CASSPGTSYEQFF.

The CDR3 nucleotides read TGTGCCAGCAGCCCCGGACAGGGGAGCGGGGAGCTGTTTTTT. Translating it yields CASSPGQGSGELFF. The chain uses TRBV7-9 and TRBJ2-2, with 9 bases that match TRBD1. The ends lost 5 bases at V and 7 bases at J; junction bases unmatched: 5. Germline-derived CDR1 and CDR2 are SEHNR and FQNEAQ (reference sequence). The CDR3 contains 14 residues.

This rearrangement joins TRBV29-1 to TRBJ1-3; 7 bases line up with TRBD1. V was pared by 7 bases and J by 1 base, with 4 bases of the junction left unmatched. Germline CDR1 is SQVTM and CDR2 is ANQGSEA. CDR3 length equals 13 residues. This CDR3 is CSAGQASGNTIYF. The CDR3 nucleotides are TGCAGCGCCGGACAGGCTTCTGGAAACACCATATATTTT. The variable domain in full, with the rest retrieved from reference TRBV29-1 and TRBJ1-3, is SAVISQKPSRDICQRGTSLTIQCQVDSQVTMMFWYRQQPGQSLTLIATANQGSEATYESGFVIDKFPISRPNLTFSTLTVSNMSPEDSSIYLCSAGQASGNTIYFGEGSWLTVV.

The chain links TRBV19 to TRBJ1-2; 7 positions match TRBD1. Losses at the gene ends were 4 bases for V and 3 bases for J; bases not matched to a gene: 8. The CDR3 is made up of 15 amino acids. Germline CDR1 and CDR2: LNHDA and SQIVND (reference sequence). The DNA for the CDR3 is TGTGCCAGTAGTAGAAGACAGGGTAGGGACTATGGCTACACCTTC. Translating gives CASSRRQGRDYGYTF.

The chain employs TRBV5-5 and TRBJ2-7; 7 bases match TRBD2. Germline V gene sequence: CDR1 SGHKS, CDR2 YYEKEE (reference sequence). The junction had 7 bases not matched to a gene; V was cut back by 4 bases and J by 6 bases. The CDR3 is 13 amino acids. This CDR3 reads CASSTWGGLEQYF. CDR3 sequence (DNA): TGTGCCAGCAGCACCTGGGGAGGGCTCGAGCAGTACTTC.

V and J are TRBV3-1 (or the pseudogene TRBV3-2) and TRBJ1-1; D unclear. V lost 7 bases, J lost 1 base, and 10 bases lay in between. CDR1 is LGHDT, CDR2 YNNKEL, per germline (reference sequence). This CDR3 region has 13 residues. CDR3 protein: CASNGLGNTEAFF. Here the CDR3 DNA reads TGTGCCAGCAACGGACTGGGGAACACTGAAGCTTTCTTT.

The chain couples TRBV7-2 to TRBJ1-3; D is possibly TRBD1 (5 bases). CDR1 is SGHTA and CDR2 is FQGNSA in the germline V gene. The CDR3 contains 14 residues. Trimming took 3 bases from V and 4 from J, leaving 10 bases between them. CDR3: CASSLGQGGNTIYF. The CDR3 nucleotides read TGTGCCAGCAGCTTGGGGCAGGGCGGAAACACCATATATTTT. The full variable domain, with the rest looked up from reference TRBV7-2 and TRBJ1-3, is GAGVSQSPSNKVTEKGKDVELRCDPISGHTALYWYRQSLGQGLEFLIYFQGNSAPDKSGLPSDRFSAERTGGSVSTLTIQRTQQEDSAVYLCASSLGQGGNTIYFGEGSWLTVV.

The chain is built from TRBV5-1 and TRBJ2-1; 7 bases match TRBD2. V trimming: 2 bases; J trimming: 5 bases; junction bases outside the gene matches: 4. There are 14 residues in the CDR3. CDR1 and CDR2 from the germline V gene are SGHRS and YFSETQ. The chain's CDR3 is CASSLLAGHNEQFF. The CDR3 DNA is TGCGCCAGCAGCTTATTAGCGGGCCACAATGAGCAGTTCTTC.

The rearrangement joins TRBV7-6 to TRBJ2-7, with 7 bases matching TRBD1. The V gene end was trimmed by 5 bases and the J gene end by 4 bases; junction bases not matched to a gene: 5. The CDR3 extends over 13 amino acids. Germline V gives CDR1 SGHVS, CDR2 FNYEAQ. The CDR3 DNA follows: TGTGCCAGCAGCCCCCGGGACAGATACGAGCAGTACTTC. Its protein product is CASSPRDRYEQYF.

Ten or more counts support this clone. This CDR3 is also generated by other DNA sequences in the sample. The CDR3: CASSFGTGSSYNSPLHF. The CDR3 DNA follows: TGTGCCAGCAGTTTTGGGACAGGGAGCTCCTATAATTCACCCCTCCACTTT. The V gene is TRBV27, the J gene TRBJ1-6; 9 bases line up with TRBD1. CDR3 length: 17 amino acids. J gave up 0 bases and V 3 bases, and 3 bases lay outside the gene matches. The germline CDR1 and CDR2 sequences are MNHEY and SMNVEV (reference sequence).

This sequence joins TRBV4-1 and TRBJ2-7; TRBD2 matches 11 bases. This CDR3 has 18 amino acids. Germline V gene data show CDR1 as MGHRA and CDR2 as YSYEKL. V was pared by 1 base and J by 0 bases, with 8 bases of the junction left unmatched. The CDR3 DNA reads TGCGCCAGCAGCCAAGCGGCTAGCGGGGGGATTAGCTCCTACGAGCAGTACTTC. It specifies CASSQAASGGISSYEQYF.

As regards this clone: Additional DNA sequences in this sample encode the identical CDR3. The chain links TRBV12-5 to TRBJ2-7, with D uncertain. CDR3 length equals 11 residues. The germline gives CDR1 LGHNT, CDR2 FRNRAP. V dropped 2 bases and J dropped 3 bases, with 2 bases sitting between them. The CDR3 DNA reads TGTGCTAGTGGTTTGCGCTACGAGCAGTACTTC. It translates to CASGLRYEQYF.

The V call is TRBV5-6, the J call TRBJ2-7, with D possibly being TRBD1 (6 bases). Germline V gene sequence: CDR1 SGHDT, CDR2 YYEEEE. This CDR3 has 12 amino acids. V lost 2 bases, J lost 6 bases, and 9 bases lay in between. For the CDR3, the DNA is TGTGCCAGCAGCTTCCAGGGGCCCGAGCAGTACTTC. Protein sequence: CASSFQGPEQYF.

The gene calls are TRBV5-1 and TRBJ1-1; TRBD1 aligns across 7 bases. CDR1 and CDR2 from the germline V gene are SGHRS and YFSETQ. The CDR3 extends over 11 amino acids. V shed 4 bases and J 6 bases; nucleotides not matched to a gene: 0. CDR3 DNA: TGCGCCAGCAGCAGGGGGCCTGAAGCTTTCTTT. It translates to CASSRGPEAFF.